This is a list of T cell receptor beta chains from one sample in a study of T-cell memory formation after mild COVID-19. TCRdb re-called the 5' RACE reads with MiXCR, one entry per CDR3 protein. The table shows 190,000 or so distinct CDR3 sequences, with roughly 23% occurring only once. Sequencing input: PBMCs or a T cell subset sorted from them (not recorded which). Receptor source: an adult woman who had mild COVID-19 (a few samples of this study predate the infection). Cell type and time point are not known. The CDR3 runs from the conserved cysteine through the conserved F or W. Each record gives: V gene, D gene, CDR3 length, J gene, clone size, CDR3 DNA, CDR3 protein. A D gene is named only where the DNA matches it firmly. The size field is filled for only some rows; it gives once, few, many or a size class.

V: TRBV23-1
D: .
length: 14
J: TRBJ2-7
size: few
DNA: TGCGCCCCGCCCAGGGGAGGAGGGCTCTACGAGCAGTACTTC
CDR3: CAPPRGGGLYEQYF

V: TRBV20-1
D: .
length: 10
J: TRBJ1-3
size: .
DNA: TGCAGTGCTAAAGGGCGGACCATATATTTT
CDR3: CSAKGRTIYF

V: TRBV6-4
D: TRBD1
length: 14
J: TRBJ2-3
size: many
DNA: TGTGCCAGCAGTGACTCGACAGGGCCAGATACGCAGTATTTT
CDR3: CASSDSTGPDTQYF

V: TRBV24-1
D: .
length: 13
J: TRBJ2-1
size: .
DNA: TGTGCCACCAGTGATTCTAGGTACAATGAGCAGTTCTTC
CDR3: CATSDSRYNEQFF

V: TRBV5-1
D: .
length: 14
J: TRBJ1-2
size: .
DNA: TGCGCCAGCAGAATGGGGGAGGCGCAGGATGGCTACACCTTC
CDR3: CASRMGEAQDGYTF

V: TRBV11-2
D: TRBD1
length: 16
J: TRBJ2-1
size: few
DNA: TGTGCCAGCAGCTCGGGACAGGCGGAGGTCTACAATGAGCAGTTCTTC
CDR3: CASSSGQAEVYNEQFF

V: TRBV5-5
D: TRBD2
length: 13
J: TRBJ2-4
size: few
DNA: TGTGCCAGCAGCTTCCCTAGCGGGAGGCCTTCTTCCTTC
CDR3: CASSFPSGRPSSF

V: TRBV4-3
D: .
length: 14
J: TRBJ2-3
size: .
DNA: TGCGCCAGCAGCCAAGACAAATTCACAGATACGCAGTATTTT
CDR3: CASSQDKFTDTQYF

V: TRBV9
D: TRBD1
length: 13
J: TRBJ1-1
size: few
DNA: TGTGCCAGCAGCGCGCAAAACAGGGGGTTAGCTTTCTTT
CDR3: CASSAQNRGLAFF

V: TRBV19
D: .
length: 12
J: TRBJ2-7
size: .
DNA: TGTGCCAGTAGTACCCCCGGGTTGGAGCAGTACTTC
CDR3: CASSTPGLEQYF

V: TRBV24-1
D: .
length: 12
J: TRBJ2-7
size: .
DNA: TGTGCCACCCAGGACAGCGGACTACTGCAGTACTTC
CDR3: CATQDSGLLQYF

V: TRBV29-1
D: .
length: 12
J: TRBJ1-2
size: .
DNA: TGCAGCGTACCGGACCCCGCGGGGGGCTACACCTTC
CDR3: CSVPDPAGGYTF

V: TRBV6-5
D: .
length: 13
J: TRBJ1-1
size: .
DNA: TGTGCCAGCAGTGACCGGGCCTGGTCTGAAGCTTTCTTT
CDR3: CASSDRAWSEAFF

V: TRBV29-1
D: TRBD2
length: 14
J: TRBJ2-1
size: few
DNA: TGCAGCGCCGCTGGACTAGCGGGATTTAGTGAGCAGTTCTTC
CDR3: CSAAGLAGFSEQFF

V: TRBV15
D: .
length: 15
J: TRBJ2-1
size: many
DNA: TGTGCCACCACGGACGAGCAGGGAGGCTACAATGAGCAGTTCTTC
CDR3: CATTDEQGGYNEQFF

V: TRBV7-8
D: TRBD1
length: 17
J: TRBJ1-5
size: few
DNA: TGTGCCAGCAGTCTATTGTCCCGGGACAGTAGCAATCAGCCCCAGCATTTT
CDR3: CASSLLSRDSSNQPQHF

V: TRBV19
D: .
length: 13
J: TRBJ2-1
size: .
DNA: TGTGCCAGTACCGTCGACAGCTACAATGAGCAGTTCTTC
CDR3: CASTVDSYNEQFF

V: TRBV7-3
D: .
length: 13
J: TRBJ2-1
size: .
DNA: TGTGCCAGCAGCTTAGGGGGCGGCTATGAGCAGTTCTTC
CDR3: CASSLGGGYEQFF

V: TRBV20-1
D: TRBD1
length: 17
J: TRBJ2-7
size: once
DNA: TGCAGTGCTAGGGGACTATTCGGGACAGGGGGTTTCTACGAGCAGTACTTC
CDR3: CSARGLFGTGGFYEQYF

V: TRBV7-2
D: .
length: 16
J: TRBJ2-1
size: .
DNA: TGTGCCAGCAGCCCCTATGGGCGGGACACCTACAATGAGCAGTTCTTC
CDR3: CASSPYGRDTYNEQFF

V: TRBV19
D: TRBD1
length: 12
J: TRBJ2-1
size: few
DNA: TGTGCCAGTAACCACGACAGGGCTGAGCAGTTCTTC
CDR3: CASNHDRAEQFF

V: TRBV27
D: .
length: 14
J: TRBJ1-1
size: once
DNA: TGTGCCAGCAGTTTATATGGTTCGAGTACTGAAGCTTTCTTT
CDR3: CASSLYGSSTEAFF

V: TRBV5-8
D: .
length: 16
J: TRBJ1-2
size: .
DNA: TGTGCCAGCAGCTTGTCCGGATTCGTTGCTAACTATGGCTACACCTTC
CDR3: CASSLSGFVANYGYTF

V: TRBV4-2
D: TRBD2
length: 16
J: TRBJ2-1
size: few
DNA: TGTGCCAGCAGCCAAGTCGAGCCTAGCGGGAGGGATGAGCAGTTCTTC
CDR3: CASSQVEPSGRDEQFF

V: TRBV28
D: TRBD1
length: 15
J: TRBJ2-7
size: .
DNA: TGTGCCAGCAGTCTCTCCGGGACAGGGTCCTACGAGCAGTACTTC
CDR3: CASSLSGTGSYEQYF

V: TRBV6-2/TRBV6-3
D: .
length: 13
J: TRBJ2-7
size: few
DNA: TGTGCCACCGCCTCTGGGAACTCCTACGAGCAGTACTTC
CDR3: CATASGNSYEQYF

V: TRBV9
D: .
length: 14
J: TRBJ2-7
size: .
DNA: TGTGCCAGCAGCCCCCGGGACGCAAAGTACGAGCAGTACTTC
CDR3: CASSPRDAKYEQYF

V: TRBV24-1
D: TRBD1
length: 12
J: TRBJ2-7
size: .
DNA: TGTGCCACCGGAACAGGGGACTACGAGCAGTACTTC
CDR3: CATGTGDYEQYF

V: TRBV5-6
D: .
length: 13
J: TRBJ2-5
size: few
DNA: TGTGCCAGCAGCCCACCCCGACGAGAGACCCAGTACTTC
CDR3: CASSPPRRETQYF

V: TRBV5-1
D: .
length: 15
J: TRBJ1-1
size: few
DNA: TGCGCCAGCAGCCCACCCTCCATGGCGAACACTGAAGCTTTCTTT
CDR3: CASSPPSMANTEAFF

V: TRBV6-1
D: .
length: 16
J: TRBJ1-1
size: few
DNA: TGTGCCAGCAGTGCCAGCCGGAATTTATTGAACACTGAAGCTTTCTTT
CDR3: CASSASRNLLNTEAFF

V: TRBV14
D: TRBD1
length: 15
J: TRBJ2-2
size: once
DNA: TGTGCCAGCAGCCCGACAGGGGTATGGGCCGGGGAGCTGTTTTTT
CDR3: CASSPTGVWAGELFF

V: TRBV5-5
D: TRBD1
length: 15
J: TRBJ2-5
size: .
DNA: TGTGCCAGCAGCCCCTTTCAGGGGGTTCGGGAGACCCAGTACTTC
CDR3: CASSPFQGVRETQYF

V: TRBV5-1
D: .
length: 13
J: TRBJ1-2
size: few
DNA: TGCGCCAGCAGCTTTGGCATGGACTATGGCTACACCTTC
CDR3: CASSFGMDYGYTF

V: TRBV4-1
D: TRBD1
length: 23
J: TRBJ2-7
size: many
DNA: TGCGCCAGCAGCCAAGAGCCCCCGGGGTATGTGGGAATTGAGACAGGGGACTCCTACGAGCAGTACTTC
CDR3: CASSQEPPGYVGIETGDSYEQYF

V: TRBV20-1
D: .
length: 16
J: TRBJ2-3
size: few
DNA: TGCAGTGCTAGACCATTGGGGCGGATGCTCACAGATACGCAGTATTTT
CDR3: CSARPLGRMLTDTQYF

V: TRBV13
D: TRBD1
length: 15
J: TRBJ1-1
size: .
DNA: TGTGCCAGCAGTTATGAAACAGGGGTCGGCACTGAAGCTTTCTTT
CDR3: CASSYETGVGTEAFF

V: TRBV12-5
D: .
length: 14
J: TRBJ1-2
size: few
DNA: TGTGCTAGTGGTTTGCCAGACGGACCCTATGGCTACACCTTC
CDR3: CASGLPDGPYGYTF

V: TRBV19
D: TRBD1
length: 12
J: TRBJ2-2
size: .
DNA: TGTGCCAGCTGGACAGGGGCCGGGGAGCTGTTTTTT
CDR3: CASWTGAGELFF

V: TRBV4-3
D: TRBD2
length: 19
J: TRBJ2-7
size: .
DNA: TGCGCCAGCAGCCAATCGACCTTACACCGGGACTATAAGTTCTACGAGCAGTACTTC
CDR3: CASSQSTLHRDYKFYEQYF

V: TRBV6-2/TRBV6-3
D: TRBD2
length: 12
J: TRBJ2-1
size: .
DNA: TGTGCCAGCAGTTCCTGGACTAGCGGGAGGAGGTTC
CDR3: CASSSWTSGRRF

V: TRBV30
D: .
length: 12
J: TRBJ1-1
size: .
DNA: TGTGCCTGGTTACACCTGAACACTGAAGCTTTCTTT
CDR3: CAWLHLNTEAFF

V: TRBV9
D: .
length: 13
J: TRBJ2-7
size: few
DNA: TGTGCCAGCAGCGTAGGCCTGGGATACGAGCAGTACTTC
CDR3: CASSVGLGYEQYF

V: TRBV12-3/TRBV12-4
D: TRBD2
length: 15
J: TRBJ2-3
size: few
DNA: TGTGCCAGCAGTTTAAGCGGGGGGGCGATAGATACGCAGTATTTT
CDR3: CASSLSGGAIDTQYF

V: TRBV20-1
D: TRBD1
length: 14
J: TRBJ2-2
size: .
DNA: TGCAGTGCGAGATGGACAGGGGACACCGGGGAGCTGTTTTTT
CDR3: CSARWTGDTGELFF

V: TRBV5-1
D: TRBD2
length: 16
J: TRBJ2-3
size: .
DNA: TGCGCCAGCAGCTTAGGGCTAGCGGGGTACACAGATACGCAGTATTTT
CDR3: CASSLGLAGYTDTQYF

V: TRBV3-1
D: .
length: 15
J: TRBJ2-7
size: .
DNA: TGTGCCAGCAGCCAAGAGGGGGCTGCACTTACGAAGCAGTACTTC
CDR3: CASSQEGAALTKQYF

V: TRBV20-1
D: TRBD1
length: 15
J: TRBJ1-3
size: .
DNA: TGCAGTGCTAGGGACAGGGTGCGCTCTGGAAACACCATATATTTT
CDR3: CSARDRVRSGNTIYF

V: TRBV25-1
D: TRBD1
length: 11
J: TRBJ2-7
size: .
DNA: TGTGCCAGCGGGACAGGGGTAGAGCAGTACTTC
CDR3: CASGTGVEQYF

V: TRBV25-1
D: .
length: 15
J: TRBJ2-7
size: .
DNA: TGTGCCAGCAGTGATTGGGACCTCAGCTCCTACGAGCAGTACTTC
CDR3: CASSDWDLSSYEQYF

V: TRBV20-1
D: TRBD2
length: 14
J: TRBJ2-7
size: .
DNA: TGCAGTGCTTCTCGACTAGCGGGAGTCTACGAGCAGTACTTC
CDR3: CSASRLAGVYEQYF

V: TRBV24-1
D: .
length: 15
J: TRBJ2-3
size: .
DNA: TGTGCCACCAGTGAGCCCCGGGACGGCACAGATACGCAGTATTTT
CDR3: CATSEPRDGTDTQYF

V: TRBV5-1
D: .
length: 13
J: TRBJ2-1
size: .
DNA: TGCGCCAGCAGCTTGGAGGCGGGATATGAGCAGTTCTTC
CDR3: CASSLEAGYEQFF

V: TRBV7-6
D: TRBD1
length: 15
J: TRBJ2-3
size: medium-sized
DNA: TGTGCCAGCAGCTTAGTAGCAGGGGGCGCAGATACGCAGTATTTT
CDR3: CASSLVAGGADTQYF

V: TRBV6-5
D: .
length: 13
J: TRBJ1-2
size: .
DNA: TGTGCCAGCGGGGGGGGACTGAACTATGGCTACACCTTC
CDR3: CASGGGLNYGYTF

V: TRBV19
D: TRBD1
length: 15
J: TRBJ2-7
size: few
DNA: TGTGCCAGTAGTATGCCGGGACAGCTATTGGACGAGCAGTACTTC
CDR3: CASSMPGQLLDEQYF

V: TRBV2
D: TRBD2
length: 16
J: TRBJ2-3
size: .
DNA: TGTGCCAGCAGTGCTACGGGACTAGCGGGAGACAGTACGCAGTATTTT
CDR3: CASSATGLAGDSTQYF